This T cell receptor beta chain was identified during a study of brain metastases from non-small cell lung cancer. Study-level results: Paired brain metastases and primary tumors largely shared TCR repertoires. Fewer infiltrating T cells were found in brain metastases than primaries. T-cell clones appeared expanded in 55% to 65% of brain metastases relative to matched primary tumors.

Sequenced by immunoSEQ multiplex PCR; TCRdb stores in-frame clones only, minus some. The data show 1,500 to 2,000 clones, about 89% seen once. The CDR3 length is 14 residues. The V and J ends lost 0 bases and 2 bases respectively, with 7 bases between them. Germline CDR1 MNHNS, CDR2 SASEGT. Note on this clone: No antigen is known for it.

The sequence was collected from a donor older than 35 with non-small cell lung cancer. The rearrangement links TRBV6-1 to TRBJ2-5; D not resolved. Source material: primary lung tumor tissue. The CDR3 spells CASSEAPQQETQYF. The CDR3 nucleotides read TGTGCCAGCAGTGAAGCGCCCCAGCAAGAGACCCAGTACTTC.